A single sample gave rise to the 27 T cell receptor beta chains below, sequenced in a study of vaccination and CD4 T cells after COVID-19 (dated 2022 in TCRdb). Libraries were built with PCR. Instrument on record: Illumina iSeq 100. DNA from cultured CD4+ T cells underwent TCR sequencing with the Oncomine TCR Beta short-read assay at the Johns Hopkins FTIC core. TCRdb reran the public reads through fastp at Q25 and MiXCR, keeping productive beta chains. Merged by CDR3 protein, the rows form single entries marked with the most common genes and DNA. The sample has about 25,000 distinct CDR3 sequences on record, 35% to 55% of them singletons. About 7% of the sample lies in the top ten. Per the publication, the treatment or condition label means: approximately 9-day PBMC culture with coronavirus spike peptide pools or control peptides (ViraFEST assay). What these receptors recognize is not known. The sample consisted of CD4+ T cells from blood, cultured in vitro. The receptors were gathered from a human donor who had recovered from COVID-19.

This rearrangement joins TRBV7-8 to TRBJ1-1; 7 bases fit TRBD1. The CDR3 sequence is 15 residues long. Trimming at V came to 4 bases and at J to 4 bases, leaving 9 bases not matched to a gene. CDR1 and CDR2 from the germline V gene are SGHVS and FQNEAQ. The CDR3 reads CASSSEGGGFTEAFF. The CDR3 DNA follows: TGTGCCAGCAGCTCCGAAGGGGGCGGTTTCACTGAAGCTTTCTTT.

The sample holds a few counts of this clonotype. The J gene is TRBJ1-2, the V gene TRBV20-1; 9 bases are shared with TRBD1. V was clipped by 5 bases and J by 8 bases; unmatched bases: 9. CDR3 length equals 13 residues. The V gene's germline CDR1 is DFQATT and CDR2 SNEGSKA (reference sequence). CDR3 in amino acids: CSAGTGSGSGYTF. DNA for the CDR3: TGCAGTGCTGGGACAGGGTCAGGAAGCGGCTACACCTTC.

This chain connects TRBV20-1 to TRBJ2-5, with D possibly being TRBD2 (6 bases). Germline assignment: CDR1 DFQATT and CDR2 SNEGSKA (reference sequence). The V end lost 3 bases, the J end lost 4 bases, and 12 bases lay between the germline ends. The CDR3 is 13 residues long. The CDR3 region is CSARGLSTETQYF. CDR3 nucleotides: TGCAGTGCTAGGGGACTGTCTACAGAGACCCAGTACTTC.

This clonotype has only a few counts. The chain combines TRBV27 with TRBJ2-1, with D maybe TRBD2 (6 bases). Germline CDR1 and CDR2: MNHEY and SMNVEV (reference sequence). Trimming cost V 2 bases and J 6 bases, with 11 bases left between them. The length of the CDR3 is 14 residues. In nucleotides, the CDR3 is TGTGCCAGCAGTTTACGGGGGACGGTCAATGAGCAGTTCTTC. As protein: CASSLRGTVNEQFF.

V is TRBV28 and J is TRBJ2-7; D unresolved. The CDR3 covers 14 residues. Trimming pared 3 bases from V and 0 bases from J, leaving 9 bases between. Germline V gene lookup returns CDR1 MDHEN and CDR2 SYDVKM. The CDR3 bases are TGTGCCAGCAGTTTGGCTAGTACCTCCTACGAGCAGTACTTC. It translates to CASSLASTSYEQYF.

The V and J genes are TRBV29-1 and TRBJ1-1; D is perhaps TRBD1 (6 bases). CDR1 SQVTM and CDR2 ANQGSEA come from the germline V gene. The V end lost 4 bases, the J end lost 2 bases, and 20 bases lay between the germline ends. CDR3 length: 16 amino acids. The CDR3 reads CSVARKGGQDNTEAFF. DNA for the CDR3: TGCAGCGTTGCTCGTAAGGGGGGGCAGGACAACACTGAAGCTTTCTTT. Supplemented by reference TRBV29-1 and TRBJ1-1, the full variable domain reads SAVISQKPSRDICQRGTSLTIQCQVDSQVTMMFWYRQQPGQSLTLIATANQGSEATYESGFVIDKFPISRPNLTFSTLTVSNMSPEDSSIYLCSVARKGGQDNTEAFFGQGTRLTVV.

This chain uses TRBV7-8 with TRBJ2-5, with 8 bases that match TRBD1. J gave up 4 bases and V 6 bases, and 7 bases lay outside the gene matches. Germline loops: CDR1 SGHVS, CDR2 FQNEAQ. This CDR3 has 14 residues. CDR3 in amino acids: CASSLQGAGETQYF. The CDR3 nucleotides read TGTGCCAGCAGTCTCCAGGGGGCAGGAGAGACCCAGTACTTC.

Here the CDR3 DNA reads TGCGCCAGCACAGGACAGGGGGACAATCAGCCCCAGCATTTT. It codes for CASTGQGDNQPQHF. The chain links TRBV10-2 to TRBJ1-5; 10 bases line up with TRBD1. The CDR3 contains 14 residues. The trim removed 7 bases at V and 3 bases at J, leaving 3 bases unmatched. Germline lookup yields CDR1 WSHSY and CDR2 SAAADI.

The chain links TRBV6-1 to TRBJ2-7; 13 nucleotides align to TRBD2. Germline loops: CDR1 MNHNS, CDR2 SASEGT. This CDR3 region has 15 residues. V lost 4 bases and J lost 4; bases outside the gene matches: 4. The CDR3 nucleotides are TGTGCCAGCAGTGCGCCGGGACTAGCGGGATACGAGCAGTACTTC. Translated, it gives CASSAPGLAGYEQYF.

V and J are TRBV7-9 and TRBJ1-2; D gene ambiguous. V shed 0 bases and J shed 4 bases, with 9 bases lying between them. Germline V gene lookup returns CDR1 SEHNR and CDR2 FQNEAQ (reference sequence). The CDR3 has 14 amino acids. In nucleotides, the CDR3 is TGTGCCAGCAGCTTAGCAGGGCGTGCCTATGGCTACACCTTC. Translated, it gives CASSLAGRAYGYTF.

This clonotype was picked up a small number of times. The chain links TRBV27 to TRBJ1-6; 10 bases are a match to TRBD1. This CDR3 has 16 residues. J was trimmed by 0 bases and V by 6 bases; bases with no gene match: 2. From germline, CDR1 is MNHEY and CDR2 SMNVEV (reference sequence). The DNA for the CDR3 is TGTGCCAGCAGAAGGACAGGGGGCTCCTATAATTCACCCCTCCACTTT. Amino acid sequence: CASRRTGGSYNSPLHF.

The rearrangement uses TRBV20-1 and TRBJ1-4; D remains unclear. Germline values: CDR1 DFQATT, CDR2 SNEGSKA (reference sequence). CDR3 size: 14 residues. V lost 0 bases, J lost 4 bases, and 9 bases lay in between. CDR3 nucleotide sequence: TGCAGTGCTAGAGATCCCAGGAATAATGAAAAACTGTTTTTT. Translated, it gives CSARDPRNNEKLFF.

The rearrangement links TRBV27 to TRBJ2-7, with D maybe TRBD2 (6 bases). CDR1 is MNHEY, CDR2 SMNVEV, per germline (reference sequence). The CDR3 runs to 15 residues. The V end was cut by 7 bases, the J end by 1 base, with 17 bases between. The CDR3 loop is CASKPEGTYSYEQYF. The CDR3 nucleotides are TGTGCCAGCAAACCTGAGGGGACTTATTCCTACGAGCAGTACTTC.

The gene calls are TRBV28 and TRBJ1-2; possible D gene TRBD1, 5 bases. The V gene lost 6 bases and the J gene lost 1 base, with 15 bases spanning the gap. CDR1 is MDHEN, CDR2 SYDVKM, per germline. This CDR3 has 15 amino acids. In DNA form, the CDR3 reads TGTGCCAGCAGACTTCCCGGGACGGGTAACTATGGCTACACCTTC. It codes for CASRLPGTGNYGYTF.

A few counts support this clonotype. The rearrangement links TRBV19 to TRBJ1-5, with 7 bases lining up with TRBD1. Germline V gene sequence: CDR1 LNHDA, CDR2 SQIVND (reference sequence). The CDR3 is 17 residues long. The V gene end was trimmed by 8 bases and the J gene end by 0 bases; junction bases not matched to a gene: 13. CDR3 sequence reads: CASHGTGTAYSNQPQHF. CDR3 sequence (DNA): TGTGCCAGTCATGGAACCGGGACAGCCTATAGCAATCAGCCCCAGCATTTT.

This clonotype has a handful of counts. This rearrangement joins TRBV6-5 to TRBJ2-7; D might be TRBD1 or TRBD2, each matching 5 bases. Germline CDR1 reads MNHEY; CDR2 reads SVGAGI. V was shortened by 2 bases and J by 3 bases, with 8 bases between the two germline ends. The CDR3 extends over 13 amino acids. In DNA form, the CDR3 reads TGTGCCAGCAGTTACGGGACGGTCTACGAGCAGTACTTC. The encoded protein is CASSYGTVYEQYF.

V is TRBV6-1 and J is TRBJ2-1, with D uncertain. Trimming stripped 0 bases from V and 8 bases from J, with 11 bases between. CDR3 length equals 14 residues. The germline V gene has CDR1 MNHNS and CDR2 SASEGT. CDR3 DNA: TGTGCCAGCAGTGAAGCTTCAGTTCTGGATGAGCAGTTCTTC. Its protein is CASSEASVLDEQFF.

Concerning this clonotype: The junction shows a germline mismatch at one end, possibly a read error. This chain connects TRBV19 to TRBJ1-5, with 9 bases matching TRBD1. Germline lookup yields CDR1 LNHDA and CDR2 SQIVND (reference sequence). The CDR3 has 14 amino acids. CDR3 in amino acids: CASSVTGGGQLQHF. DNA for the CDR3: TGTGCCAGTAGTGTGACAGGGGGAGGTCAGCTCCAGCATTTT.

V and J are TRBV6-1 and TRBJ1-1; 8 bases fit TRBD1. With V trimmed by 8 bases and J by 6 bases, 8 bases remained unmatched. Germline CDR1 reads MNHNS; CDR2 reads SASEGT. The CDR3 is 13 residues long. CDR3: CASLPSGGSEAFF. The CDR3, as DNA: TGTGCCAGCTTGCCGTCAGGGGGCTCTGAAGCTTTCTTT.

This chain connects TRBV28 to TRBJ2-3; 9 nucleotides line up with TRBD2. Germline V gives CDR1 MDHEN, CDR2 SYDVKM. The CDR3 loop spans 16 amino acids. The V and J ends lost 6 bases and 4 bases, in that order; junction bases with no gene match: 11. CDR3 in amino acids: CASRGLGTSIPDTQYF. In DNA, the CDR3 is TGTGCCAGCAGGGGTCTGGGGACTAGCATCCCAGATACGCAGTATTTT.

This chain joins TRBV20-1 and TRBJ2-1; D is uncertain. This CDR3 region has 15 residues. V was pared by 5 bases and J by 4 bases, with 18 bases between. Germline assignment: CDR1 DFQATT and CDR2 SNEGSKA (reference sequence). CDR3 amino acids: CSAPLGPTGYNEQFF. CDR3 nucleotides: TGCAGTGCTCCCCTGGGCCCAACGGGTTACAATGAGCAGTTCTTC.

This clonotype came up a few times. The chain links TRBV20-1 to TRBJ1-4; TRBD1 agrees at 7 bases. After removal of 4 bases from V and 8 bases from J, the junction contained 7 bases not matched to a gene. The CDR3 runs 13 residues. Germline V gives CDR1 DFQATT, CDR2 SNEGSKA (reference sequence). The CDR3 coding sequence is TGCAGTGCTACACAGGGGTTGCGGGAAAAACTGTTTTTT. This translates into CSATQGLREKLFF.

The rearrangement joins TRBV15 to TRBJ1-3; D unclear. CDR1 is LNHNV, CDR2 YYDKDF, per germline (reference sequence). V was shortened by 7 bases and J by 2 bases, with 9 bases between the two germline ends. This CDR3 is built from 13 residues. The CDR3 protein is CATTGSPGNTIYF. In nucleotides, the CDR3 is TGTGCCACCACGGGCAGCCCTGGAAACACCATATATTTT.

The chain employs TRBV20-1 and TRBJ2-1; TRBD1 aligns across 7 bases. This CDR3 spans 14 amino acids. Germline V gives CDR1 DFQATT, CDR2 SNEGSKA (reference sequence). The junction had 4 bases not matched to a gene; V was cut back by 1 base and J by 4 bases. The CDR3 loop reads CSARAGTVYNEQFF. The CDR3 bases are TGCAGTGCTAGAGCCGGGACAGTTTACAATGAGCAGTTCTTC.

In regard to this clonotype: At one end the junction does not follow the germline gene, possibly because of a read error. The chain's CDR3 is CASSLAPRTGTSWSRAFYEQYF. DNA for the CDR3: TGTGCCAGCAGCCTAGCGCCCAGGACCGGGACTAGCTGGTCCCGTGCCTTCTACGAGCAGTACTTC. This sequence joins TRBV7-2 and TRBJ2-7; 9 bases agree with TRBD2. There are 22 residues in the CDR3. CDR1 and CDR2 from the germline V gene are SGHTA and FQGNSA.

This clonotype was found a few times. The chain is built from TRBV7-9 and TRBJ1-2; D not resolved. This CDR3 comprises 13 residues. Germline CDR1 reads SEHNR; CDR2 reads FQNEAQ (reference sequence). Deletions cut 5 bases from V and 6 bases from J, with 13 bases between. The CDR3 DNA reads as TGTGCCAGCAGCCTCGAAAAGACCCATGGCTACACCTTC. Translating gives CASSLEKTHGYTF.

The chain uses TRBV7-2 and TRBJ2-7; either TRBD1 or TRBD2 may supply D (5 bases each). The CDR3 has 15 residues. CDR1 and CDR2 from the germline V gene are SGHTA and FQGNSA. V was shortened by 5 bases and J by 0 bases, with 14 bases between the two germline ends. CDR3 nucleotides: TGTGCCAGCAGCCCCCGAGGGGTAAGCTCCTACGAGCAGTACTTC. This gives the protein CASSPRGVSSYEQYF. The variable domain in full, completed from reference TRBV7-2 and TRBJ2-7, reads GAGVSQSPSNKVTEKGKDVELRCDPISGHTALYWYRQSLGQGLEFLIYFQGNSAPDKSGLPSDRFSAERTGGSVSTLTIQRTQQEDSAVYLCASSPRGVSSYEQYFGPGTRLTVT.